Listed below are T cell receptor beta chains from one sample, sequenced in a study of blood T cells in healthy people across ages. Each CDR3 protein gets one entry after TCRdb re-called the 5' RACE reads with MiXCR. The sample comprises 650,000 to 950,000 distinct CDR3 sequences, more than 40% of which are singletons, and 15% to 25% rests with the top ten. The source material was blood. The receptors come from a man in his sixties in good health. Each CDR3 is given with its conserved first and last residue. The D gene is left open where the match is weak. Rows give clone size only sometimes, using once, few, many, or a class for an expanded clone.

cdr3_length,d_call,v_call,clone_size,j_call,cdr3_nt,cdr3_aa
15,TRBD1,TRBV20-1,few,TRBJ1-1,TGCAGTGCTCAGGCAGGGGGATCAAGGGACACTGAAGCTTTCTTT,CSAQAGGSRDTEAFF
13,TRBD2,TRBV20-1,-,TRBJ2-5,TGCAGTGCTCGACTAGCGGGGAAAGAGACCCAGTACTTC,CSARLAGKETQYF
15,TRBD1,TRBV29-1,-,TRBJ2-1,TGCAGCGTGTCGGGACAGGGGGCAGAATACGTTAAGCAGTTCTTC,CSVSGQGAEYVKQFF
15,-,TRBV4-1,many,TRBJ2-5,TGCGCCAGCAGCCAAGATGGCGGGGCCCAAGAGACCCAGTACTTC,CASSQDGGAQETQYF
14,-,TRBV12-3/TRBV12-4,few,TRBJ1-3,TGTGCCAGCAGGGTACAGGGTTCTGGAAACACCATATATTTT,CASRVQGSGNTIYF
14,-,TRBV20-1,few,TRBJ2-7,TGCAGTGCTAGGAACCGGGACTCCTCCTACGAGCAGTACTTC,CSARNRDSSYEQYF
17,-,TRBV5-1,-,TRBJ2-3,TGCGCCAGCAGCTCCGGACAGACCATCGTTAGCACAGATACGCAGTATTTT,CASSSGQTIVSTDTQYF
13,-,TRBV6-6,-,TRBJ1-5,TGTGCCAGCAGTTACTATAGCAATCAGCCCCAGCATTTT,CASSYYSNQPQHF
17,TRBD2,TRBV4-3,-,TRBJ2-1,TGCGCCAGCAGCCGGGATCCAGCGGGGGATTTTGGAAATGAGCAGTTCTTC,CASSRDPAGDFGNEQFF
14,-,TRBV5-1,-,TRBJ2-7,TGCGCCAGCAGCTTACAGGGGAGGTACTACGAGCAGTACTTC,CASSLQGRYYEQYF
18,TRBD1,TRBV6-5,-,TRBJ2-7,TGTGCCAGCAGTTACTCGAGTAGGACAGGGGTTCTGGTCTACGAGCAGTACTTC,CASSYSSRTGVLVYEQYF
14,TRBD1,TRBV2,-,TRBJ1-4,TGTGCCGGCAGTGACAGGGCCCTTAATGAAAAACTGTTTTTT,CAGSDRALNEKLFF
17,TRBD1,TRBV6-2/TRBV6-3,-,TRBJ1-5,TGTGCCAGCAGTTACGGACAGGGCCCCAGGCTGGGGCAGCCCCAGCATTTT,CASSYGQGPRLGQPQHF
15,-,TRBV20-1,few,TRBJ1-1,TGCAGTGCTAGGCACCAGGGTAGGGGGAACACTGAAGCTTTCTTT,CSARHQGRGNTEAFF
13,-,TRBV7-9,-,TRBJ2-5,TGTGCCAGCAGCCCGACCTTAGGGGAGACCCAGTACTTC,CASSPTLGETQYF
17,-,TRBV5-1,-,TRBJ2-5,TGCGCCAGCAGCTTGACCCTACTAGGAAGGTACGGAGAGACCCAGTACTTC,CASSLTLLGRYGETQYF